Included here is one T cell receptor (beta chain) sequence, with context. Clones were sequenced by immunoSEQ multiplex PCR, and TCRdb holds only the in-frame ones, with some missing. The data contain approximately 270,000 clones, 85% to 90% of them seen just once; the ten biggest clones take up approximately 4%. This entry comes from a study of blood T cell repertoires in COVID-19. The wider study: From the United States, Italy and Spain came samples of acute and convalescent COVID-19.

The CDR3 sequence is 20 residues long. J lost 6 bases, V lost 3 bases, and 17 bases had no gene match. Germline CDR1 is KGHDR and CDR2 is SFDVKD. The material sequenced was PBMCs or T cells enriched from blood (not recorded which). The TCR sequence derives from a woman in her 30s with acute COVID-19. This chain uses TRBV24-1 with TRBJ2-2, with TRBD1 identical over 11 bases. The CDR3 bases are TGTGCCACCAGTGATATACCCGGGACAGGGGGACAGAGCGCGGCCGGGGAGCTGTTTTTT. Translation gives CATSDIPGTGGQSAAGELFF.